Presented here are 25 T cell receptor beta chains from one specimen sequenced in a study of blood T cell repertoires in COVID-19 (dated by TCRdb to 2020 to 2022). To prepare the library, the immunoSEQ multiplex PCR assay was applied. The table was pulled from immuneACCESS by TCRdb, which kept in-frame rearrangements only. Such tables lose some clones; where checked, under half of the loss comes from unresolved V genes, and the rest has no known cause. This sample comprises some 270,000 clones, about 85% of them detected only once. Under 8% of the sample rests with the top ten. Material for sequencing was PBMCs or T cells enriched from blood (not recorded which). The receptor set was obtained from a woman between 50 and 59 years old who had been exposed to COVID-19.

The chain recombines TRBV11-2 with TRBJ2-2, with a tentative D call TRBD1 (5 bases). The V and J ends lost 0 bases and 3 bases respectively, with 14 bases between them. The V gene's germline CDR1 is SGHAT and CDR2 FQNNGV. CDR3 length equals 17 residues. The CDR3 nucleotides read TGTGCCAGCAGCTTAGAAATTGGTCTAGGGGACACCGGGGAGCTGTTTTTT. It encodes CASSLEIGLGDTGELFF. The full variable domain, rest sourced from reference TRBV11-2 and TRBJ2-2, is EAGVAQSPRYKIIEKRQSVAFWCNPISGHATLYWYQQILGQGPKLLIQFQNNGVVDDSQLPKDRFSAERLKGVDSTLKIQPAKLEDSAVYLCASSLEIGLGDTGELFFGEGSRLTVL.

The chain links TRBV9 to TRBJ2-2; weak D call: TRBD1 (5 bases). V was cut by 2 bases and J by 2 bases, with 13 bases left in between. The germline gives CDR1 SGDLS, CDR2 YYNGEE. This CDR3 is built from 16 residues. The CDR3 DNA reads TGTGCCAGCAGCGTCACTATGCAGGGTAACACCGGGGAGCTGTTTTTT. This gives the protein CASSVTMQGNTGELFF.

This clone was observed a handful of times. The DNA of the CDR3 is TGTGCCAGCAGCCCCATGGGCGCCAGGGACACTGAAGCTTTCTTT. Its protein product is CASSPMGARDTEAFF. This rearrangement joins TRBV11-2 to TRBJ1-1; possibly TRBD1 for D (5 bases). The CDR3 runs 15 residues. CDR1 SGHAT and CDR2 FQNNGV come from the germline V gene. V lost 5 bases and J lost 3, with 16 bases in between.

The V and J genes are TRBV9 and TRBJ2-1, with 8 bases identical to TRBD1. CDR3 size: 15 residues. CDR1 is SGDLS, CDR2 YYNGEE, per germline. Germline trimming cut 4 bases from V and 5 bases from J; bases unmatched to any gene: 8. The CDR3 spells CASSFRGQSDNEQFF. The CDR3 coding sequence is TGTGCCAGCAGCTTCAGGGGGCAGTCGGACAATGAGCAGTTCTTC.

The chain links TRBV6-2 or TRBV6-3 to TRBJ1-2; D ambiguous. Between the trimmed V and J ends, which lost 5 bases and 4 bases, there was a span of 11 bases. Germline lookup yields CDR1 MNHEY and CDR2 SVGEGT. This CDR3 has 13 residues. Here the CDR3 reads CASSLGLLYGYTF. In nucleotides, the CDR3 is TGTGCCAGCAGTCTTGGTTTACTCTATGGCTACACCTTC.

The rearrangement uses TRBV6-5 and TRBJ2-1; the match to TRBD2 covers 8 bases. The germline gives CDR1 MNHEY, CDR2 SVGAGI. This CDR3 is 14 amino acids long. The J segment lost 8 bases and the V segment lost 8 bases, leaving 11 bases of the junction unmatched. The CDR3 reads CASQRGLGGHEQFF. The CDR3 DNA reads as TGTGCCAGCCAGAGGGGACTAGGTGGACATGAGCAGTTCTTC.

The V and J genes are TRBV19 and TRBJ2-7; 9 bases are a match to TRBD1. The ends lost 5 bases at V and 3 bases at J; junction bases unmatched: 8. The CDR3 totals 15 residues. Germline V gives CDR1 LNHDA, CDR2 SQIVND (reference sequence). CDR3 region: CASSLGGTGIYEQYF. DNA for the CDR3: TGTGCCAGTAGTCTGGGGGGGACAGGGATCTACGAGCAGTACTTC.

This clone is a singleton in its sample. The junction does not match germline at one end; this may be a read error. This chain connects TRBV7-9 to TRBJ1-1; D uncertain. CDR3 length: 14 amino acids. Germline CDR1 is SEHNR and CDR2 is FQNEAQ (reference sequence). In DNA form, the CDR3 reads TGTGCCAGCAGCTCAACCACAGAGGACGGAGGGCCGATCTTT. It is translated as CASSSTTEDGGPIF.

This sequence joins TRBV9 and TRBJ2-7; 7 bases line up with TRBD1. CDR3 length equals 14 residues. Germline CDR1 and CDR2: SGDLS and YYNGEE. V lost 7 bases to trimming and J lost 7 bases; unmatched junction nucleotides: 14. CDR3 amino acids: CASGVTGDPVEQYF. CDR3 DNA sequence: TGTGCCAGCGGTGTCACAGGGGACCCCGTAGAGCAGTACTTC.

The rearrangement joins TRBV5-4 to TRBJ2-5; no reliable D call. This CDR3 has 12 amino acids. Germline CDR1 SGHNT, CDR2 YYREEE (reference sequence). V lost 3 bases, J lost 5 bases, and 8 bases lay in between. As DNA, the CDR3 is TGTGCCAGCAGCTCTGAGGCGGAGACCCAGTACTTC. This translates into CASSSEAETQYF. Full variable domain (rest looked up from reference TRBV5-4 and TRBJ2-5): ETGVTQSPTHLIKTRGQQVTLRCSSQSGHNTVSWYQQALGQGPQFIFQYYREEENGRGNFPPRFSGLQFPNYSSELNVNALELDDSALYLCASSSEAETQYFGPGTRLLVL.

The V and J genes are TRBV10-3 and TRBJ2-2, with 7 bases identical to TRBD1. The CDR3 has 15 amino acids. V lost 10 bases to trimming and J lost 2 bases; unmatched junction nucleotides: 10. Germline CDR1 and CDR2: ENHRY and SYGVKD. DNA for the CDR3: TGTGCCACGGGGCAGGGGGAAGGTAACACCGGGGAGCTGTTTTTT. The encoded protein is CATGQGEGNTGELFF.

The chain joins TRBV5-1 to TRBJ1-1; D perhaps matches TRBD1 (5 bases). V gave up 7 bases and J gave up 7 bases, with 17 bases separating them. The germline gives CDR1 SGHRS, CDR2 YFSETQ. This CDR3 is 13 amino acids long. The CDR3 region has the DNA TGCGCCAGCTTGTACGATTGGGGCGGTGAAGCTTTCTTT. This codes for CASLYDWGGEAFF.

The chain combines TRBV12-5 with TRBJ1-5; D is possibly TRBD1 (5 bases). This CDR3 has 20 amino acids. The germline V gene has CDR1 LGHNT and CDR2 FRNRAP. V lost 2 bases to trimming and J lost 2 bases, with 25 bases between them. The CDR3 sequence is CASGLPFREQGLVGNQPQHF. As DNA, the CDR3 is TGTGCTAGTGGTTTGCCATTCCGGGAGCAGGGTCTGGTGGGCAATCAGCCCCAGCATTTT.

V is TRBV29-1 and J is TRBJ2-3, with TRBD2 as a possible D gene (6 bases). The germline V gene encodes CDR1 SQVTM and CDR2 ANQGSEA. V was cut by 8 bases and J by 1 base, with 13 bases left in between. There are 13 residues in the CDR3. The CDR3 loop is CSSDGGGTDTQYF. DNA for the CDR3: TGCAGCTCTGACGGGGGAGGCACAGATACGCAGTATTTT.

The chain employs TRBV28 and TRBJ1-2; tentatively, D is TRBD1 (5 bases). V lost 3 bases, J lost 4 bases, and 18 bases lay in between. The CDR3 covers 16 residues. Germline CDR1 reads MDHEN; CDR2 reads SYDVKM. Written as DNA, the CDR3 is TGTGCCAGCAGTTTCCTAGACCTGACAGCCACCTATGGCTACACCTTC. Translation: CASSFLDLTATYGYTF.

The chain recombines TRBV25-1 with TRBJ2-5, with TRBD2 matching 9 bases. CDR3 length: 14 amino acids. Germline assignment: CDR1 MGHDK and CDR2 SYGVNS. The V gene end was trimmed by 8 bases and the J gene end by 4 bases; junction bases not matched to a gene: 8. The CDR3 nucleotides read TGTGCCAGCCAAGGGCTAGCGGGGAGAGAGACCCAGTACTTC. Translated, it gives CASQGLAGRETQYF.

The V call is TRBV6-5, the J call TRBJ1-2; D not certain. This CDR3 has 15 amino acids. Germline CDR1 and CDR2: MNHEY and SVGAGI. V lost 2 bases and J 8 bases, leaving 18 bases between the germline ends. CDR3 in DNA: TGTGCCAGCAGTTACACTACGGGAAGGGTCAACGGCTACACCTTC. Amino acids: CASSYTTGRVNGYTF.

The rearrangement uses TRBV9 and TRBJ1-2, with a tentative D call TRBD1 (5 bases). The V gene lost 0 bases and the J gene lost 8 bases, with 11 bases spanning the gap. This CDR3 has 13 residues. Germline-derived CDR1 and CDR2 are SGDLS and YYNGEE. The CDR3: CASSVAARDGYTF. The CDR3 nucleotides are TGTGCCAGCAGCGTAGCGGCGCGGGACGGCTACACCTTC.

The genes are TRBV9 and TRBJ1-2, with a tentative D call TRBD1 (6 bases). Germline V CDR1 and CDR2: SGDLS, YYNGEE. The CDR3 extends over 14 amino acids. V lost 4 bases, J lost 13 bases, and 23 bases lay in between. CDR3 residues: CASSTRLGAARSTF. Written as DNA, the CDR3 is TGTGCCAGCAGCACGCGTTTGGGGGCCGCTAGGAGCACCTTC. The complete variable domain, with remaining parts taken from reference TRBV9 and TRBJ1-2, reads DSGVTQTPKHLITATGQRVTLRCSPRSGDLSVYWYQQSLDQGLQFLIQYYNGEERAKGNILERFSAQQFPDLHSELNLSSLELGDSALYFCASSTRLGAARSTFGSGTRLTVV.

The chain uses TRBV5-1 and TRBJ2-7; TRBD1 matches 11 bases. Germline CDR1 is SGHRS and CDR2 is YFSETQ. The CDR3 is 16 residues long. V trimming: 3 bases; J trimming: 4 bases; junction bases outside the gene matches: 9. The CDR3 here is CASSSRPGQGVYEQYF. In DNA, the CDR3 is TGCGCCAGCAGCTCTAGACCGGGACAGGGGGTGTACGAGCAGTACTTC.

The V and J genes are TRBV7-6 and TRBJ2-5, with D possibly being TRBD2 (5 bases). V gave up 8 bases and J gave up 1 base, with 11 bases separating them. The CDR3 covers 13 residues. Looked up from germline, CDR1 is SGHVS and CDR2 is FNYEAQ. CDR3 nucleotides: TGTGCCAGCGGTCTAGCCCTCCAAGAGACCCAGTACTTC. The encoded protein is CASGLALQETQYF. Drawing the rest from reference TRBV7-6 and TRBJ2-5, the complete variable domain is GAGVSQSPRYKVTKRGQDVALRCDPISGHVSLYWYRQALGQGPEFLTYFNYEAQQDKSGLPNDRFSAERPEGSISTLTIQRTEQRDSAMYRCASGLALQETQYFGPGTRLLVL.

This chain joins TRBV7-2 and TRBJ2-1, with TRBD2 as a possible D gene (6 bases). The CDR3 runs to 13 residues. V shed 8 bases and J shed 7 bases, with 15 bases lying between them. The germline gives CDR1 SGHTA, CDR2 FQGNSA. The CDR3 coding sequence is TGTGCCAGCGGGGGGAGGCCTGGGAATGAGCAGTTCTTC. As protein: CASGGRPGNEQFF.

V and J are TRBV5-1 and TRBJ2-3, with 10 positions matching TRBD1. The V and J ends lost 3 bases and 3 bases, in that order; junction bases with no gene match: 7. The CDR3 loop spans 16 amino acids. The germline V gene has CDR1 SGHRS and CDR2 YFSETQ. The CDR3 spells CASSWGRDRGTDTQYF. DNA of the CDR3: TGCGCCAGCAGCTGGGGCCGGGACAGGGGTACAGATACGCAGTATTTT.

The gene calls are TRBV19 and TRBJ1-6; 8 bases map to TRBD1. V was clipped by 6 bases and J by 10 bases; unmatched bases: 8. From germline, CDR1 is LNHDA and CDR2 SQIVND (reference sequence). The CDR3 is made up of 14 amino acids. CDR3 protein: CASSTVTGASPLHF. CDR3 DNA sequence: TGTGCCAGTAGCACCGTGACAGGGGCATCACCCCTCCACTTT.

V gene TRBV19 combines with J gene TRBJ2-3, with D perhaps matching TRBD1 (5 bases). Deletions cut 4 bases from V and 3 bases from J, with 17 bases between. From germline, CDR1 is LNHDA and CDR2 SQIVND (reference sequence). CDR3 size: 16 residues. CDR3 in DNA: TGTGCCAGTAGTAGGCAGGGCGACGTTAGGACAGATACGCAGTATTTT. It is translated as CASSRQGDVRTDTQYF.